Following are 5 T cell receptor beta chains from one sample sequenced in a study of T cell changes during pregnancy in multiple sclerosis. Data came from immunoSEQ multiplex PCR; TCRdb stores just in-frame clones and leaves some out. The sample lists around 30,000 clones, roughly 89% seen once, with roughly 7.9% in the top ten. The source material was CD8+ T cells from peripheral blood mononuclear cells, sampled before pregnancy. The origin of the receptors is a female donor with multiple sclerosis, enrolled in a pregnancy study.

The V call is TRBV27, the J call TRBJ1-1; the D is unclear. The CDR3 is made up of 14 amino acids. In germline, CDR1 is MNHEY, CDR2 SMNVEV (reference sequence). Deletions cut 7 bases from V and 1 base from J, with 13 bases between. CDR3 bases: TGTGCCAGCACCCCGGCCGGGGAGAACACTGAAGCTTTCTTT. Protein: CASTPAGENTEAFF.

J is TRBJ1-5 and V is TRBV10-3; tentatively, D is TRBD1 (5 bases). Between the trimmed V and J ends, which lost 5 bases and 1 base, there was a span of 12 bases. This CDR3 is 15 amino acids long. Germline values: CDR1 ENHRY, CDR2 SYGVKD. CDR3 in DNA: TGTGCCATCAGTAGCAGGGAGGAAAGCAATCAGCCCCAGCATTTT. Translating it yields CAISSREESNQPQHF.

This clone showed up just a few times. This chain joins TRBV6-1 and TRBJ2-7, with D maybe TRBD1 (6 bases). The CDR3 extends over 18 amino acids. The V gene's germline CDR1 is MNHNS and CDR2 SASEGT. Between the trimmed V and J ends, which lost 3 bases and 2 bases, there was a span of 23 bases. DNA of the CDR3: TGTGCCAGCAGTGACTGGGGGAACCCGGGGACAAAGACCTACGAGCAGTACTTC. It is translated as CASSDWGNPGTKTYEQYF.

J is TRBJ1-6 and V is TRBV6-4; D unresolved. This CDR3 is 15 amino acids long. Germline CDR1 is MRHNA and CDR2 is SNTAGT. Trimming removed 0 bases from V and 9 bases from J, with 12 bases in between. The CDR3: CASSDSGDGSSPLHF. CDR3 DNA sequence: TGTGCCAGCAGTGACTCAGGAGACGGGAGTTCACCCCTCCACTTT.

Worth noting for this clone: Mismatch with germline at one junction end may stem from a read error. The rearrangement joins TRBV6-4 to TRBJ2-3, with 10 nucleotides matching TRBD2. Germline CDR1 and CDR2: MRHNA and SNTAGT. The CDR3 contains 14 residues. CDR3: CAISEREGPDTQYF. Written as DNA, the CDR3 is TGTGCCATCAGTGAGCGGGAGGGCCCAGATACGCAGTATTTT.